The 19 T cell receptor beta chains below all came from one sample that was sequenced in a study of shared clonotypes between healthy human individuals. Generated by immunoSEQ multiplex PCR, the TCRdb table keeps only in-frame clones and is missing some. Of 470,000 or so clones in the sample, approximately 84% were seen once. Input material: PBMCs. Every receptor here comes from a woman aged 40 to 50 in good health. Some clones in this sample may be carry-over from other donors' samples.

V usage is TRBV30 and J usage is TRBJ1-1, with unresolved D. The CDR3 covers 11 residues. Germline-derived CDR1 and CDR2 are GTSNPN and SVGIG (reference sequence). Between the trimmed V and J ends, which lost 0 bases and 6 bases, there was a span of 5 bases. The CDR3 nucleotides read TGTGCCTGGAGTGTAGAAGCTGAAGCTTTCTTT. Translating it yields CAWSVEAEAFF.

A note on this clone: A far larger clone is only one base removed, so a read error is likely. The chain recombines TRBV29-1 with TRBJ2-1; 12 bases align to TRBD1. The CDR3 is made up of 16 amino acids. The V and J ends lost 4 bases and 6 bases, in that order; junction bases with no gene match: 10. Germline loops: CDR1 SQVTM, CDR2 ANQGSEA. This CDR3 is CSVGKTRDRGLNEQFF. The CDR3 DNA follows: TGCAGCGTTGGGAAGACCCGGGACAGGGGGCTCAATGAGCAGTTCTTC.

The rearrangement uses TRBV27 and TRBJ1-5, with no clear D. Germline loops: CDR1 MNHEY, CDR2 SMNVEV (reference sequence). The V gene lost 1 base and the J gene lost 1 base, with 8 bases spanning the gap. The CDR3 is 15 amino acids. The CDR3 here is CASSLWWNSNQPQHF. The CDR3 DNA sequence: TGTGCCAGCAGTTTATGGTGGAACAGCAATCAGCCCCAGCATTTT.

Worth noting for this clone: A far larger clone is a single base away, which makes a read error likely. The rearrangement uses TRBV28 and TRBJ2-5; 14 bases map to TRBD2. V shed 5 bases, J shed 6 bases, and the junction held 8 bases outside the gene matches. From germline, CDR1 is MDHEN and CDR2 SYDVKM. The CDR3 runs to 16 residues. CDR3 sequence (DNA): TGTGCCAGCAGTCCCGGGACTAGCGGGAGTGCTCAGACCCAGTACTTC. Translating gives CASSPGTSGSAQTQYF.

The table lists this clone with a count of one. This rearrangement joins TRBV4-3 to TRBJ1-3; D gene uncertain. Germline V gives CDR1 LGHNA, CDR2 YSLEER. The CDR3 totals 13 residues. Trimming removed 1 base at V and 3 bases at J, with 4 bases between. This CDR3 reads CASSQGGGNTIYF. The CDR3 region has the DNA TGCGCCAGCAGCCAAGGAGGTGGAAACACCATATATTTT.

The chain recombines TRBV9 with TRBJ1-4; maybe TRBD1 (5 bases). V lost 0 bases, J lost 8 bases, and 17 bases lay in between. Germline V CDR1 and CDR2: SGDLS, YYNGEE. The CDR3 has 16 residues. CDR3 coding DNA: TGTGCCAGCAGCGTAGGGGTGAGAGGGACGCGGGAAAAACTGTTTTTT. This sequence encodes CASSVGVRGTREKLFF.

This clone appeared a single time. This chain connects TRBV28 to TRBJ2-1, with D tentatively TRBD1 or TRBD2 (5 bases each). CDR1 MDHEN and CDR2 SYDVKM come from the germline V gene. This CDR3 is built from 17 residues. V lost 2 bases to trimming and J lost 3 bases, with 17 bases between them. This CDR3 reads CASSLNVIGTGYNEQFF. The CDR3 coding sequence is TGTGCCAGCAGTTTAAATGTAATAGGGACGGGCTACAATGAGCAGTTCTTC.

The count of this clone is one. This chain links TRBV29-1 with TRBJ2-7, with D tentatively TRBD2 (5 bases). CDR3 size: 13 residues. The ends were cut back, 4 bases at V and 1 base at J, with 11 bases in the middle. CDR1 SQVTM and CDR2 ANQGSEA come from the germline V gene. This CDR3 reads CSVALSGSYEQYF. The CDR3 DNA reads TGCAGCGTTGCCCTCTCGGGGTCCTACGAGCAGTACTTC.

With respect to this clone: One base separates it from a far larger clone, so it is likely a read error. V usage is TRBV28 and J usage is TRBJ2-7; D call uncertain. Germline CDR1 is MDHEN and CDR2 is SYDVKM. There are 11 residues in the CDR3. Between the trimmed V and J ends, which lost 3 bases and 5 bases, there was a span of 5 bases. CDR3 region: CASSFLHEQYF. The CDR3 region has the DNA TGTGCCAGCAGTTTCCTCCACGAGCAGTACTTC.

The chain recombines TRBV27 with TRBJ2-3; 10 bases line up with TRBD2. Germline V gene data show CDR1 as MNHEY and CDR2 as SMNVEV (reference sequence). The CDR3 extends over 16 amino acids. With 7 bases clipped from V and 3 bases from J, the junction kept 10 bases outside the gene matches. The CDR3 nucleotides read TGTGCCAGCACCAAAGTCCCTAGCGGGAGAACAGATACGCAGTATTTT. Translation: CASTKVPSGRTDTQYF.

This chain connects TRBV10-3 to TRBJ1-2, with 7 bases fitting TRBD1. Losses at the gene ends were 4 bases for V and 8 bases for J; bases not matched to a gene: 13. The CDR3 spans 15 residues. Germline CDR1 reads ENHRY; CDR2 reads SYGVKD. In nucleotides, the CDR3 is TGTGCCATCAGTGTTAAGTGGGACAGTCCACTGGGCTACACCTTC. Encoded protein: CAISVKWDSPLGYTF.

In regard to this clone: The junction does not match germline at one end; this may be a read error. The rearrangement uses TRBV7-3 and TRBJ2-6; D may be TRBD1 (5 bases). The CDR3 extends over 15 amino acids. Germline V gene lookup returns CDR1 SGHTA and CDR2 FQGTGA. The CDR3 DNA follows: TGTGCCAGCAGCCCAGAGAGCTCTGGGGCCAACGTCCTGGCTTTC. Its protein is CASSPESSGANVLAF. Looking up the rest from reference TRBV7-3 and TRBJ2-6 gives the full variable domain: GAGVSQTPSNKVTEKGKYVELRCDPISGHTALYWYRQSLGQGPEFLIYFQGTGAADDSGLPNDRFFAVRPEGSVSTLKIQRTERGDSAVYLCASSPESSGANVLAFGAGSRLTVL.

This chain links TRBV14 with TRBJ2-1, with a possible D match to TRBD1 (5 bases). CDR1 is SGHDN, CDR2 FVKESK, per germline. The CDR3 covers 13 residues. The V and J ends lost 2 bases and 10 bases respectively, with 12 bases between them. CDR3 sequence reads: CASSQFRAGEQFF. The CDR3 DNA is TGTGCCAGCAGCCAATTCAGGGCCGGGGAGCAGTTCTTC.

The chain combines TRBV5-1 with TRBJ1-5; tentative D call: TRBD1 (5 bases). The CDR3 totals 16 residues. The V end was cut by 1 base, the J end by 4 bases, with 15 bases between. Germline lookup yields CDR1 SGHRS and CDR2 YFSETQ. The CDR3 sequence: CASSLSCGTLNQPQHF. The DNA for the CDR3 is TGCGCCAGCAGCTTGAGTTGTGGGACCCTGAATCAGCCCCAGCATTTT.

The rearrangement joins TRBV14 to TRBJ2-2; the D gene is possibly TRBD2 (5 bases). The length of the CDR3 is 12 residues. The ends were cut back, 4 bases at V and 9 bases at J, with 9 bases in the middle. Germline V gene data show CDR1 as SGHDN and CDR2 as FVKESK. CDR3 coding DNA: TGTGCCAGCAGCCTTCCGGGAAGGGAGCTGTTTTTT. Its protein product is CASSLPGRELFF.

In this sample, this clone turned up a few times. A far larger clone lies a single base away; this is likely a read error. The genes are TRBV29-1 and TRBJ2-5, with TRBD1 matching over 7 bases. Per germline, CDR1 SQVTM and CDR2 ANQGSEA. This CDR3 spans 13 amino acids. Trimming at V came to 5 bases and at J to 5 bases, leaving 8 bases not matched to a gene. CDR3 bases: TGCAGCGTTTCTGGGACAGTGGCGGAGACCCAGTACTTC. It encodes CSVSGTVAETQYF. Complete variable domain (other parts from reference TRBV29-1 and TRBJ2-5): SAVISQKPSRDICQRGTSLTIQCQVDSQVTMMFWYRQQPGQSLTLIATANQGSEATYESGFVIDKFPISRPNLTFSTLTVSNMSPEDSSIYLCSVSGTVAETQYFGPGTRLLVL.

This clone has at least ten counts. In the same sample, other DNA sequences code for this CDR3. This sequence joins TRBV29-1 and TRBJ2-5; D call uncertain. The J call may be mistaken, given a closer DNA end match to TRBJ2-7. Germline V gives CDR1 SQVTM, CDR2 ANQGSEA. This CDR3 has 13 amino acids. In DNA, the CDR3 is TGCAGCGTTCGCGAACGTGGGAACTACGAGCAGTACTTC. Protein sequence: CSVRERGNYEQYF.

For this clone: A far larger clone is only one base removed, so a read error is likely. The same CDR3 can be traced to other DNA sequences in this sample. V gene TRBV1 combines with J gene TRBJ1-2. TRBV1 is shown as a pseudogene. The CDR3 contains 13 residues. Written as DNA, the CDR3 is TGCACCAGCATCGTGCGAAAGACCTATGGCTACACCTTC. This sequence encodes CTSIVRKTYGYTF.

On this clone: One end of the junction is discordant with germline, which a read error may explain. The rearrangement uses TRBV7-7 and TRBJ2-7; 12 bases line up with TRBD1. The CDR3 length is 16 residues. Germline CDR1 and CDR2: SSHAT and FNYEAQ (reference sequence). The CDR3 loop reads CASSPASGQGAAEQYF. The CDR3 DNA sequence: TGTGCTAGCAGCCCCGCCTCGGGACAGGGGGCGGCGGAGCAGTACTTC.